A selection of T cell receptor beta chains follows, all from one sample in a study of cytomegalovirus exposure and HLA in healthy donors. TCRdb keeps only in-frame clones here, not all; method: immunoSEQ multiplex PCR. Among about 140,000 clones listed, 60% to 85% were seen once. What was sequenced was PBMCs. The receptor set was obtained from a male donor in good health and CMV-seropositive. CDR3s include the opening cysteine and the closing phenylalanine or tryptophan. The order of the fields is V gene, clone size, J gene, D gene, CDR3 DNA, CDR3 protein. A D gene is named only where the DNA matches it firmly. Where a row states a size, it is once, few, many or the class of an expanded clone; other rows omit it.

v_gene: TRBV4-1; abundance: -; j_gene: TRBJ2-7; d_gene: -; CDR3nt: TGCGCCAGCAGCCAAGCCGGGGGAAGGGCATACGAGCAGTACTTC; CDR3aa: CASSQAGGRAYEQYF
v_gene: TRBV5-6; abundance: -; j_gene: TRBJ2-7; d_gene: -; CDR3nt: TGTGCCAGCAGCTTGGGACCCCCGGGAACAGGGTTGTCCTACGAGCAGTACTTC; CDR3aa: CASSLGPPGTGLSYEQYF
v_gene: TRBV7-3; abundance: once; j_gene: TRBJ2-5; d_gene: -; CDR3nt: TGTGCCAGCAGCCCCTCGGGGGAGACCCAGTACTTC; CDR3aa: CASSPSGETQYF
v_gene: TRBV4-3; abundance: -; j_gene: TRBJ2-2; d_gene: -; CDR3nt: TGCGCCAGCAGCCAAGATTTTTCGGGTGCCCCACCCGGGGAGCTGTTTTTT; CDR3aa: CASSQDFSGAPPGELFF
v_gene: TRBV9; abundance: -; j_gene: TRBJ1-6; d_gene: TRBD1; CDR3nt: TGTGCCAGCAGCGTAAACCCGGGCACAGGGGGCAATTCACCCCTCCACTTT; CDR3aa: CASSVNPGTGGNSPLHF
v_gene: TRBV29-1; abundance: -; j_gene: TRBJ1-5; d_gene: -; CDR3nt: TGCAGCGTTGAATTCGGGGATCAGCCCCAGCATTTT; CDR3aa: CSVEFGDQPQHF
v_gene: TRBV6-4; abundance: few; j_gene: TRBJ2-2; d_gene: -; CDR3nt: TGTGCCAGCAGTGACGGCACCCACACCGGGGAGCTGTTTTTT; CDR3aa: CASSDGTHTGELFF
v_gene: TRBV4-2; abundance: -; j_gene: TRBJ2-1; d_gene: -; CDR3nt: TGTGCCAGCAGCCAGGGGGCCGCCTCCCCGGAGGACAATGAGCAGTTCTTC; CDR3aa: CASSQGAASPEDNEQFF
v_gene: TRBV6-6; abundance: -; j_gene: TRBJ1-2; d_gene: -; CDR3nt: TGTGCCAGCAGTTACTCAACTGGAGCTAACTATGGCTACACCTTC; CDR3aa: CASSYSTGANYGYTF
v_gene: TRBV4-3; abundance: -; j_gene: TRBJ2-5; d_gene: TRBD2; CDR3nt: TGCGCCAGCAGCCAAGGGTTAGCGGGAGGGCAAGAGACCCAGTACTTC; CDR3aa: CASSQGLAGGQETQYF
v_gene: TRBV9; abundance: -; j_gene: TRBJ2-5; d_gene: TRBD2; CDR3nt: TGTGCCAGCAGCCCGCATAAGCCTCTAGCGGGGGGGCGAGAGACCCAGTACTTC; CDR3aa: CASSPHKPLAGGRETQYF
v_gene: TRBV6-6; abundance: -; j_gene: TRBJ2-5; d_gene: -; CDR3nt: TGTGCCAGCAGTTACCAGGGTGGAGAGACCCAGTACTTC; CDR3aa: CASSYQGGETQYF
v_gene: TRBV11-2; abundance: -; j_gene: TRBJ2-7; d_gene: TRBD1; CDR3nt: TGTGCCAGCAGCTTAGATGAGGCAGGGGGCTACGAGCAGTACTTC; CDR3aa: CASSLDEAGGYEQYF
v_gene: TRBV19; abundance: -; j_gene: TRBJ2-7; d_gene: TRBD1; CDR3nt: TGTGCCAGTAGCGGGAGACCGGGACAGGGACCCAGCTCCTACGAGCAGTACTTC; CDR3aa: CASSGRPGQGPSSYEQYF
v_gene: TRBV5-8; abundance: -; j_gene: TRBJ2-1; d_gene: TRBD2; CDR3nt: TGTGCCAGCAGCTTGGTGGCGGGAGGCTACAATGAGCAGTTCTTC; CDR3aa: CASSLVAGGYNEQFF
v_gene: TRBV27; abundance: -; j_gene: TRBJ1-4; d_gene: TRBD1; CDR3nt: TGTGCCAGCAGCCCAATGACAGGGGTTCATGAAAAACTGTTTTTT; CDR3aa: CASSPMTGVHEKLFF
v_gene: TRBV29-1; abundance: -; j_gene: TRBJ1-2; d_gene: -; CDR3nt: TGCAGCGTTGAAGGGGGGCGCGTGTATGGCTACACCTTC; CDR3aa: CSVEGGRVYGYTF
v_gene: TRBV19; abundance: -; j_gene: TRBJ1-2; d_gene: TRBD1; CDR3nt: TGTGCCAGTAGTATAACGACAGGGGGAGGCTACACCTTC; CDR3aa: CASSITTGGGYTF
v_gene: TRBV5-4; abundance: -; j_gene: TRBJ2-7; d_gene: -; CDR3nt: TGTGCCAGCAGCCCGAGGACTACCCCGAACGAGCAGTACTTC; CDR3aa: CASSPRTTPNEQYF
v_gene: TRBV7-6; abundance: -; j_gene: TRBJ2-1; d_gene: TRBD2; CDR3nt: TGTGCCAGCAGCTTTTCTAGCGGGGGAGACAATGAGCAGTTCTTC; CDR3aa: CASSFSSGGDNEQFF
v_gene: TRBV19; abundance: -; j_gene: TRBJ2-5; d_gene: TRBD1; CDR3nt: TGTGCCAGTAGTAGGACAGGGATGAGGGAGACCCAGTACTTC; CDR3aa: CASSRTGMRETQYF
v_gene: TRBV9; abundance: -; j_gene: TRBJ1-1; d_gene: TRBD1; CDR3nt: TGTGCCAGCAGCGTAGGGGGGACAGGTGGCACTGAAGCTTTCTTT; CDR3aa: CASSVGGTGGTEAFF
v_gene: TRBV6-5; abundance: -; j_gene: TRBJ1-1; d_gene: -; CDR3nt: TGTGCCAGCAGTTACTCGAGTCGGGGGAACACTGAAGCTTTCTTT; CDR3aa: CASSYSSRGNTEAFF
v_gene: TRBV9; abundance: -; j_gene: TRBJ2-1; d_gene: TRBD2; CDR3nt: TGTGCCAGCAGCCCGCGGGGGACGTCCTACAATGAGCAGTTCTTC; CDR3aa: CASSPRGTSYNEQFF
v_gene: TRBV27; abundance: -; j_gene: TRBJ1-2; d_gene: -; CDR3nt: TGTGCCAGCAGTTTAATACAGGGCTATGGCTACACCTTC; CDR3aa: CASSLIQGYGYTF
v_gene: TRBV5-6; abundance: once; j_gene: TRBJ2-5; d_gene: TRBD1; CDR3nt: TGTGCCAGCAGCACGACAGGGGCGAGAGAGACCCAGTACTTC; CDR3aa: CASSTTGARETQYF
v_gene: TRBV28; abundance: -; j_gene: TRBJ1-5; d_gene: -; CDR3nt: TGTGCCAGCAGTCCAACAGGTTTCAATCAGCCCCAGCATTTT; CDR3aa: CASSPTGFNQPQHF
v_gene: TRBV4-3; abundance: -; j_gene: TRBJ2-1; d_gene: TRBD2; CDR3nt: TGCGCCAGCAGCCCCCCTGCGGGAGGGTCCTACAATGAGCAGTTCTTC; CDR3aa: CASSPPAGGSYNEQFF
v_gene: TRBV7-6; abundance: -; j_gene: TRBJ2-2; d_gene: -; CDR3nt: TGTGCCAGCAGCTCACAAGAGGCCGGGGAGCTGTTTTTT; CDR3aa: CASSSQEAGELFF